The present TCR beta chain was sequenced within a study of patients and donors after allogeneic stem cell transplantation. One entry per CDR3 protein results from TCRdb running MiXCR on the RT-PCR reads. Among 190,000 or so distinct CDR3 sequences listed, about 37% were seen once. Input material: blood, either unsorted or a sorted T cell fraction (not recorded which). The sequence was collected from a human donor who was either an allogeneic HSCT recipient or a stem cell or donor lymphocyte infusion donor (not recorded which). It is not recorded whose cells these are; they may come from a transplant donor.

The CDR3 reads CASSQDRANSPLHF. CDR3 nucleotide sequence: TGCGCCAGCAGCCAAGACAGGGCAAATTCACCCCTCCACTTT. V is TRBV4-3 and J is TRBJ1-6, with D possibly being TRBD1 (5 bases). Germline CDR1 and CDR2: LGHNA and YSLEER. This CDR3 has 14 amino acids. Trimming shortened V by 0 bases and J by 7 bases, and 7 bases separated the two germline ends.